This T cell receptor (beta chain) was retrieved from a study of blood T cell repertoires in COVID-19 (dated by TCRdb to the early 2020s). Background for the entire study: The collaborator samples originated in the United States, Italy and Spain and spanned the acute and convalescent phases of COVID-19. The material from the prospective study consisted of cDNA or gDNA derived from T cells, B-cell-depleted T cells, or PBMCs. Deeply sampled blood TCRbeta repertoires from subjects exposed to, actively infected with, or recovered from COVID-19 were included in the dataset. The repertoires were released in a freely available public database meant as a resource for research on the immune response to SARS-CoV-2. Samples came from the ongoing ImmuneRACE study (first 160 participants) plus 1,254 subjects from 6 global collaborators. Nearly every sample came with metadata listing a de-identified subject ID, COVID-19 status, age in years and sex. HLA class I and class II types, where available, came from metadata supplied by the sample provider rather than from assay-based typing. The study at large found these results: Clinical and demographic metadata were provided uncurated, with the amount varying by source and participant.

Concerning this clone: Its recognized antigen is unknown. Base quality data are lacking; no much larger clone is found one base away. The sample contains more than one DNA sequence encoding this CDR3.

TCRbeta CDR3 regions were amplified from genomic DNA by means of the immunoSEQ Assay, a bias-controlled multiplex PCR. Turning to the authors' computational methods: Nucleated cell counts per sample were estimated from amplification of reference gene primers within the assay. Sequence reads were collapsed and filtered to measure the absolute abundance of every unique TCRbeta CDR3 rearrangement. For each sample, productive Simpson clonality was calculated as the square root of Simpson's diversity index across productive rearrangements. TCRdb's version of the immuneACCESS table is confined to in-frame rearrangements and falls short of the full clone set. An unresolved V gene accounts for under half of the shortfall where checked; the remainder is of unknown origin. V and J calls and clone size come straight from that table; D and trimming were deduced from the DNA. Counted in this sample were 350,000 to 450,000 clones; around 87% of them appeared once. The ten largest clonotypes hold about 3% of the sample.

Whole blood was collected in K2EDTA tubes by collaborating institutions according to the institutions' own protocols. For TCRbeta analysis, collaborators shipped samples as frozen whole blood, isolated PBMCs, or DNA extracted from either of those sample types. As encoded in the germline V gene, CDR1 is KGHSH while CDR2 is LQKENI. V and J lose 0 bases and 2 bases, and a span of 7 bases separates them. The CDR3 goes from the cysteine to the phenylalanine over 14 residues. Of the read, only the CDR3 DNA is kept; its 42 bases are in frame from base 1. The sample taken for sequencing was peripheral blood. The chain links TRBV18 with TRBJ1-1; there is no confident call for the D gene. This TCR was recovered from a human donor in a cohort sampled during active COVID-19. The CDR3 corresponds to CASSPPSTNTEAFF. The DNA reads TGTGCCAGCTCACCACCGTCAACAAACACTGAAGCTTTCTTT.